This T cell receptor beta chain was identified during a study of shared clonotypes between healthy human individuals. Assay: immunoSEQ multiplex PCR; the TCRdb copy retains only in-frame clones and omits some. The table includes around 2,000,000 clones, just under 95% detected once. CDR1 SGHVS and CDR2 FNYEAQ come from the germline V gene. V lost 3 bases and J 0 bases, leaving 15 bases between the germline ends. CDR3 length: 17 residues. CD45RO negativity and positive selection for CCR7 defined naive CD8 cells, a population that excluded terminally differentiated effector memory CD45RA+ cells. The sample holds one count of this clone.

The receptor comes from a man aged 18 to 29 in good health. The rearrangement uses TRBV7-6 and TRBJ1-3; D perhaps matches TRBD1 (6 bases). The sequencing sample was made of naive CD8+ T cells sorted from blood. Here the CDR3 DNA reads TGTGCCAGCAGCTTTGGACCGACAGGCCACTCTGGAAACACCATATATTTT. Its translation: CASSFGPTGHSGNTIYF.